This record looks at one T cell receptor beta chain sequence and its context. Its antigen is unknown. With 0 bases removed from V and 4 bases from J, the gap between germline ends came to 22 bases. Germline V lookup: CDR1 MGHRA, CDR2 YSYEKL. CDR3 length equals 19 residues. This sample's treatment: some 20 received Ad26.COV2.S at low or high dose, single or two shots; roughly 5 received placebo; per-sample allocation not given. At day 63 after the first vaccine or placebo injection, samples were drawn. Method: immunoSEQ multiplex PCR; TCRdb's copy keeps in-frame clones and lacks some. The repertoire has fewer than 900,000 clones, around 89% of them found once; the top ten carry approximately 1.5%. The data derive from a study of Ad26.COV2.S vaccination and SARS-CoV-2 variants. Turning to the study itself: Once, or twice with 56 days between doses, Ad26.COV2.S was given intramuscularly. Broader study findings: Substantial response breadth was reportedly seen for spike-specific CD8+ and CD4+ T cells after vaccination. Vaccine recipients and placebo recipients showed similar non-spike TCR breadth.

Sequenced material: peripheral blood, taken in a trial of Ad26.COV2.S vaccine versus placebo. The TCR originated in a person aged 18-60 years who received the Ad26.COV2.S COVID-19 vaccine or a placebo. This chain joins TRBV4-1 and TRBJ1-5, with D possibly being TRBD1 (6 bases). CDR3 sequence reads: CASSQDGARTGTLNQPQHF. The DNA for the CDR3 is TGCGCCAGCAGCCAAGATGGGGCCCGGACCGGGACATTAAATCAGCCCCAGCATTTT.